A single T cell receptor (beta chain) is shown here with its context. Authors' analysis steps: By means of reference gene primer amplification, nucleated cell counts were estimated. The assay was immunoSEQ multiplex PCR, and TCRdb's table has in-frame clones only and misses some. From that table come the V and J calls and clone size; the DNA was used to work out D and trimming. The table lists approximately 92,000 clones, roughly 84% of them singletons. This entry belongs to a study of blood T cell repertoires in COVID-19. Across the whole study: Samples of COVID-19 (acute and convalescent) were obtained from the United States, Italy and Spain.

The TCR originated in a man aged 65-85 years with active or convalescent COVID-19. Sequenced input: peripheral blood.

The CDR3 DNA follows: TGTGCCAGCAGAACGGGGACAGTCCCAACCCTCCACTTT. Translating gives CASRTGTVPTLHF. The chain joins TRBV28 to TRBJ1-6; 7 bases map to TRBD1. Trimming at V came to 6 bases and at J to 14 bases, leaving 10 bases not matched to a gene. The CDR3 covers 13 residues. Germline V gives CDR1 MDHEN, CDR2 SYDVKM.